This TCR beta chain was sequenced for a study of T cells in women clearing cervical HPV infection. TCRdb keeps only in-frame clones here, not all; method: immunoSEQ multiplex PCR. With about 35,000 clones in the sample, the ten largest clones hold 5.5% to 8%. Sequenced: blood buffy coat. The origin of this receptor is a woman aged 18 to 75 with a cervical HPV16 infection that either progressed to CIN3+ or cleared (not recorded which).

Incomplete CDR3 DNA: TGTGCCAGTAGTATAAACAGGGAGACCGGGGAG. The encoded protein is CASSINRETGE. The complete CDR3 reads CASSINRETGELFF. This chain uses TRBV19 with TRBJ2-2, with D perhaps matching TRBD1 (6 bases). The CDR3 end lies 3 residues beyond the end of the read and is filled in from the germline J gene. The V gene lost 2 bases and the J gene lost 5 bases, with 9 bases spanning the gap. In germline, CDR1 is LNHDA, CDR2 SQIVND (reference sequence). The CDR3 has 14 amino acids.